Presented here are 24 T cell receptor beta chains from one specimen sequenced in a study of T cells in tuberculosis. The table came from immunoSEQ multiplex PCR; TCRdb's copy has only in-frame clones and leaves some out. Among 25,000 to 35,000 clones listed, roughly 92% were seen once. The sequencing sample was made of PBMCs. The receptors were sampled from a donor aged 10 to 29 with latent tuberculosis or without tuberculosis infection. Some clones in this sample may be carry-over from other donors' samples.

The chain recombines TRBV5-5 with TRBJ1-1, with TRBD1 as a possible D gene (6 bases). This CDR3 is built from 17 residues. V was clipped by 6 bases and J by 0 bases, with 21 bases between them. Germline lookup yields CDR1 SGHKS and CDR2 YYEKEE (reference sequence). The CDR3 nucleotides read TGTGCCAGCACCGCCGGGGGGCCTGGGGTTTTGAACACTGAAGCTTTCTTT. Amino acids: CASTAGGPGVLNTEAFF.

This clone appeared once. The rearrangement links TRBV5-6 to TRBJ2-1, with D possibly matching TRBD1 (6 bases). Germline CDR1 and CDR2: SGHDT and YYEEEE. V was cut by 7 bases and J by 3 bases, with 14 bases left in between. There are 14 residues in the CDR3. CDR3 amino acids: CASGWTDIYNEQFF. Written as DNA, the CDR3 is TGTGCCAGCGGCTGGACAGATATCTACAATGAGCAGTTCTTC.

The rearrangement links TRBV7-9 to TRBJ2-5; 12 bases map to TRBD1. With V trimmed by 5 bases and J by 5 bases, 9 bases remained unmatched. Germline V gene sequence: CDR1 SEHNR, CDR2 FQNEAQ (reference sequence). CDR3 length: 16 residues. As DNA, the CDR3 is TGTGCCAGCAGCGATCGGGACAGGGGGCTTACTGAGACCCAGTACTTC. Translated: CASSDRDRGLTETQYF.

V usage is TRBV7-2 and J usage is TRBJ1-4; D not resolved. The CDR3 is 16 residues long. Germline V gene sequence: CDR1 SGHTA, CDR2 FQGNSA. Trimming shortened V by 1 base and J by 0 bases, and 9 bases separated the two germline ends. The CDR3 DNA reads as TGTGCCAGCAGCTTAGGTCCCGTTGCAACTAATGAAAAACTGTTTTTT. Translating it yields CASSLGPVATNEKLFF.

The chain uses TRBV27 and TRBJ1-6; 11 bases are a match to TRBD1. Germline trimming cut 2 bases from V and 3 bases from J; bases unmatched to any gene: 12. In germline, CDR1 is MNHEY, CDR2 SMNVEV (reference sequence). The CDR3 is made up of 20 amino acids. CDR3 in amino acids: CASSLLLPGQGDLYNSPLHF. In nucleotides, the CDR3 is TGTGCCAGCAGTTTACTACTACCGGGACAGGGGGATCTCTATAATTCACCCCTCCACTTT.

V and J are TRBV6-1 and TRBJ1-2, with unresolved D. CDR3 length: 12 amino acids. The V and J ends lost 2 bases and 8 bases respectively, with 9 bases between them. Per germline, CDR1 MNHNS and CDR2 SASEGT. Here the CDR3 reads CASSEMGVGYTF. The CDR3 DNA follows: TGTGCCAGCAGTGAAATGGGCGTGGGCTACACCTTC.

The CDR3: CASSFSRTALSNYGYTF. CDR3 nucleotide sequence: TGTGCCAGCAGTTTTAGCAGGACAGCCCTTTCTAACTATGGCTACACCTTC. The chain carries TRBV27 and TRBJ1-2; D is possibly TRBD1 (6 bases). The CDR3 runs 17 residues. Trimming removed 3 bases at V and 0 bases at J, with 17 bases between. Germline V gene sequence: CDR1 MNHEY, CDR2 SMNVEV (reference sequence).

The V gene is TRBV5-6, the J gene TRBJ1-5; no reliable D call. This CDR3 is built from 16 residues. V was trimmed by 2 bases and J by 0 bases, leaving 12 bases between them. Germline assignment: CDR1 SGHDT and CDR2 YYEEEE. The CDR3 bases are TGTGCCAGCAGCTTATACGAGGGTAATAGCAATCAGCCCCAGCATTTT. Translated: CASSLYEGNSNQPQHF.

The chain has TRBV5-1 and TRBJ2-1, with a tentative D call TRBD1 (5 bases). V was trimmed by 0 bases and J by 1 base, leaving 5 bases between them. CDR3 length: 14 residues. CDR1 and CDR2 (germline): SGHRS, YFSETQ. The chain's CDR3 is CASSLEGSYNEQFF. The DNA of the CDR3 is TGCGCCAGCAGCTTGGAGGGGTCCTACAATGAGCAGTTCTTC.

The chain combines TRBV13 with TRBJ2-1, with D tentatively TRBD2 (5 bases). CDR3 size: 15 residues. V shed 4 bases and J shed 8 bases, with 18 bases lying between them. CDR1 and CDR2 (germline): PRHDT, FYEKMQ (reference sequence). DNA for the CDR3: TGTGCCAGCAGCTCGACTACCCCGTACGGGCATGAGCAGTTCTTC. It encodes CASSSTTPYGHEQFF.

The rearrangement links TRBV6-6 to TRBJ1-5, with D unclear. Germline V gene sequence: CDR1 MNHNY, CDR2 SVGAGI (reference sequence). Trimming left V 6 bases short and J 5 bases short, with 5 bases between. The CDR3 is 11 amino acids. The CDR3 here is CASRRDQPQHF. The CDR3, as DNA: TGTGCCAGCAGGCGCGATCAGCCCCAGCATTTT.

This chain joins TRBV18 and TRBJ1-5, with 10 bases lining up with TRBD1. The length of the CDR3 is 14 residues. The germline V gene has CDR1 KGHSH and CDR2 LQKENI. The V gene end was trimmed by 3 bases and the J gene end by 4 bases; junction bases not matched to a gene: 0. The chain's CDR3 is CASSPGQGNQPQHF. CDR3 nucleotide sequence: TGTGCCAGCTCACCGGGACAGGGGAATCAGCCCCAGCATTTT. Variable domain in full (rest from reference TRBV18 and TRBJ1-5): NAGVMQNPRHLVRRRGQEARLRCSPMKGHSHVYWYRQLPEEGLKFMVYLQKENIIDESGMPKERFSAEFPKEGPSILRIQQVVRGDSAAYFCASSPGQGNQPQHFGDGTRLSIL.

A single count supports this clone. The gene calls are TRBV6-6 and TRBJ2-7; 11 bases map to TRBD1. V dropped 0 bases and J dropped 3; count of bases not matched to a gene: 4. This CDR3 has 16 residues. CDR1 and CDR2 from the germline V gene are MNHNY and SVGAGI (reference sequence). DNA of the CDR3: TGTGCCAGCAGTTACTCCTCCGGGACAGGGGGCTACGAGCAGTACTTC. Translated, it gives CASSYSSGTGGYEQYF.

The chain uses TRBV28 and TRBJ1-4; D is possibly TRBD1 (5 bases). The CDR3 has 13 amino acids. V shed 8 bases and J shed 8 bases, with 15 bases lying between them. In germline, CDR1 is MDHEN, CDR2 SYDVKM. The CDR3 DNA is TGTGCCAGCCTGAGGGGCCGGGAGGAAAAACTGTTTTTT. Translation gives CASLRGREEKLFF. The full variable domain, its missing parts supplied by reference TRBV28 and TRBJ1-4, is DVKVTQSSRYLVKRTGEKVFLECVQDMDHENMFWYRQDPGLGLRLIYFSYDVKMKEKGDIPEGYSVSREKKERFSLILESASTNQTSMYLCASLRGREEKLFFGSGTQLSVL.

The CDR3 spells CASRSLQGSDTQYF. CDR3 coding DNA: TGTGCCAGCAGATCACTACAGGGGTCAGATACGCAGTATTTT. The genes are TRBV7-2 and TRBJ2-3; 7 nucleotides align to TRBD1. The length of the CDR3 is 14 residues. Losses at the gene ends were 6 bases for V and 4 bases for J; bases not matched to a gene: 7. In germline, CDR1 is SGHTA, CDR2 FQGNSA.

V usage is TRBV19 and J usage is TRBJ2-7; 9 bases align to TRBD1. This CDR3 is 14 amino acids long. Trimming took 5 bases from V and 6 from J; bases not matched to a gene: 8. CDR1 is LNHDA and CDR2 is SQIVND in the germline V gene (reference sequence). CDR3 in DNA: TGTGCCAGTAGTGTGACAGGGGGAACGGTCGAGCAGTACTTC. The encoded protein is CASSVTGGTVEQYF. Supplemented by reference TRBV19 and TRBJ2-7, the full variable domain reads DGGITQSPKYLFRKEGQNVTLSCEQNLNHDAMYWYRQDPGQGLRLIYYSQIVNDFQKGDIAEGYSVSREKKESFPLTVTSAQKNPTAFYLCASSVTGGTVEQYFGPGTRLTVT.

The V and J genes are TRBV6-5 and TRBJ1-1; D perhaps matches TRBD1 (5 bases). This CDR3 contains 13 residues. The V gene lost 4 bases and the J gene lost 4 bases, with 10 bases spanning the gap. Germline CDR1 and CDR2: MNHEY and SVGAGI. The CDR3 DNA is TGTGCCAGCAGTTTGGGGGGGGGCACTGAAGCTTTCTTT. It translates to CASSLGGGTEAFF.

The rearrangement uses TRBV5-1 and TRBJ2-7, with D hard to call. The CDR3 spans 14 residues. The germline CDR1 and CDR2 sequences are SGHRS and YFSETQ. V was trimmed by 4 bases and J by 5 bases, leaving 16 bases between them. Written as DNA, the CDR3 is TGCGCCAGCAGCGACCCCGGCGAGGCGGACGAGCAGTACTTC. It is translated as CASSDPGEADEQYF.

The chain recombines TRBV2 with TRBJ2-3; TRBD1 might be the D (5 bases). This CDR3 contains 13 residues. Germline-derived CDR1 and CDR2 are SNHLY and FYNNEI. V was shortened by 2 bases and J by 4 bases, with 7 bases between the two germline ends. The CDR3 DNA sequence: TGTGCCAGCAGTGAACCGACAGCAGATACGCAGTATTTT. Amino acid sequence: CASSEPTADTQYF.

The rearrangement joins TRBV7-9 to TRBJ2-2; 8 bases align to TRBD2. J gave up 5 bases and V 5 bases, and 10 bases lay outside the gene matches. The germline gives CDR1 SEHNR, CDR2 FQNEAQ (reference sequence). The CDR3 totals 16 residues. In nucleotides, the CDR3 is TGTGCCAGCAGCCCCCGGCGGGCTAGCGGGACCGGGGAGCTGTTTTTT. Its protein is CASSPRRASGTGELFF.

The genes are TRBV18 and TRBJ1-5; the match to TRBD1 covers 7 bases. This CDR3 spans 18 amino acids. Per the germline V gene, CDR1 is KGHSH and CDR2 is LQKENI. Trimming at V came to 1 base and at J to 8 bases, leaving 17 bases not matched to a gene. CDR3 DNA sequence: TGTGCCAGCTCACCACGATCCGGCGGACAAGGGGGCACTGAGCCCCAGCATTTT. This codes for CASSPRSGGQGGTEPQHF.

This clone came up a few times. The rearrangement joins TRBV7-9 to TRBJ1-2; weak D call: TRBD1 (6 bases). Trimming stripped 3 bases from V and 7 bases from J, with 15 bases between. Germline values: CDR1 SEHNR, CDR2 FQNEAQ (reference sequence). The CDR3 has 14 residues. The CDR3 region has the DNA TGTGCCAGCAGCTTGGTAACACAGGGATCTGGCTACACCTTC. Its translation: CASSLVTQGSGYTF.

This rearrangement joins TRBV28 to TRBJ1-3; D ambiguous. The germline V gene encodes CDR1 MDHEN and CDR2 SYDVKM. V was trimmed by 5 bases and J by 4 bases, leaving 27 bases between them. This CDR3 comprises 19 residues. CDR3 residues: CASSPPDPYGGPSGNTIYF. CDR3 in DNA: TGTGCCAGCAGTCCCCCGGACCCGTACGGAGGACCCTCGGGAAACACCATATATTTT.

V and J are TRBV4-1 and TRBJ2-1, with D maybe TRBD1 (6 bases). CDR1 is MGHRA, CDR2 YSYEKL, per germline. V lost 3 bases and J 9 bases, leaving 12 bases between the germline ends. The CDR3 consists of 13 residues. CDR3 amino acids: CASSHGQGSEQFF. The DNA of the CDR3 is TGCGCCAGCAGCCATGGGCAGGGGAGTGAGCAGTTCTTC.